This is a list of T cell receptor beta chains from one sample in a study of T cell responses to AZD1222 COVID-19 vaccine. This table comes from immunoSEQ multiplex PCR, and its TCRdb copy is limited to in-frame clones, with some not included. The repertoire consists of 25,000 to 30,000 clones, with about 94% occurring once and the leading ten covering over 8%. The sequencing here drew on peripheral blood, taken on day 0 of AZD1222 vaccination. These receptors were collected from an adult in good health. Both conserved end residues are part of each CDR3. D genes are given only for firm matches. Size tells how often a clone was seen (once, few, many) or the class of an expanded clone, and some rows leave it out.

d_call: TRBD1; v_call: TRBV30; j_call: TRBJ2-2; clone_size: -; cdr3_nt: TGTGCCTGGAGTCGCCCGGGACAGGGGACGATCGGGGAGCTGTTTTTT; cdr3_aa: CAWSRPGQGTIGELFF
d_call: -; v_call: TRBV7-2; j_call: TRBJ1-2; clone_size: -; cdr3_nt: TGTGCCAGCAGCTTATATGGCAGGGCGGGTGGCTACACCTTC; cdr3_aa: CASSLYGRAGGYTF
d_call: TRBD1; v_call: TRBV6-6; j_call: TRBJ1-4; clone_size: -; cdr3_nt: TGTGCCAGCAGTTACTCGTCACAGGGGTACGAAAAACTGTTTTTT; cdr3_aa: CASSYSSQGYEKLFF
d_call: -; v_call: TRBV5-4; j_call: TRBJ1-4; clone_size: -; cdr3_nt: TGTGCCAGCAGCTCGAAAAGAGGGGCTAATGAAAAACTGTTTTTT; cdr3_aa: CASSSKRGANEKLFF
d_call: TRBD2; v_call: TRBV24-1; j_call: TRBJ2-3; clone_size: -; cdr3_nt: TGTGCCACCAGTGGAGGGCTAGCGGAAGAGACAGATACGCAGTATTTT; cdr3_aa: CATSGGLAEETDTQYF
d_call: TRBD1; v_call: TRBV29-1; j_call: TRBJ1-2; clone_size: -; cdr3_nt: TGCAGCGTTACCGACAGGGGCCCTGGCTACACCTTC; cdr3_aa: CSVTDRGPGYTF
d_call: -; v_call: TRBV5-4; j_call: TRBJ2-5; clone_size: -; cdr3_nt: TGTGCCAGCAGCTTGCCGCAAGAGACCCAGTACTTC; cdr3_aa: CASSLPQETQYF
d_call: TRBD2; v_call: TRBV7-9; j_call: TRBJ2-2; clone_size: -; cdr3_nt: TGTGCCAGCAGCGGACTAGCGGTGAACACCGGGGAGCTGTTTTTT; cdr3_aa: CASSGLAVNTGELFF
d_call: -; v_call: TRBV11-2; j_call: TRBJ1-2; clone_size: -; cdr3_nt: TGTGCCAGCAGCTTGACAGGTGATGGCTACACCTTC; cdr3_aa: CASSLTGDGYTF
d_call: -; v_call: TRBV18; j_call: TRBJ1-4; clone_size: -; cdr3_nt: TGTGCCAGCTCACAGAATTATGACACTAATGAAAAACTGTTTTTT; cdr3_aa: CASSQNYDTNEKLFF
d_call: TRBD2; v_call: TRBV15; j_call: TRBJ2-6; clone_size: -; cdr3_nt: TGTGCCACCAGCAGTACCCTAGGACTAGCGGGCCCCTCTGGGGCCAACGTCCTGACTTTC; cdr3_aa: CATSSTLGLAGPSGANVLTF
d_call: TRBD1; v_call: TRBV4-1; j_call: TRBJ1-1; clone_size: -; cdr3_nt: TGCGCCAGCAGCCTCCAAGGACAGGGGGGGAACACTGAAGCTTTCTTT; cdr3_aa: CASSLQGQGGNTEAFF
d_call: -; v_call: TRBV11-2; j_call: TRBJ1-2; clone_size: -; cdr3_nt: TGTGCCAGCAGCTTAGCCCGTGGCAGAATTAACTATGGCTACACCTTC; cdr3_aa: CASSLARGRINYGYTF
d_call: TRBD1; v_call: TRBV3-1/TRBV3-2; j_call: TRBJ2-3; clone_size: -; cdr3_nt: TGTGCCAGCAGCCAACCAGGGGGCTTTGGCACAGATACGCAGTATTTT; cdr3_aa: CASSQPGGFGTDTQYF
d_call: TRBD1; v_call: TRBV4-1; j_call: TRBJ2-1; clone_size: -; cdr3_nt: TGCGCCAGCAGCCCCCGACAGGGGTCCAGAGACAATGAGCAGTTCTTC; cdr3_aa: CASSPRQGSRDNEQFF
d_call: -; v_call: TRBV7-6; j_call: TRBJ1-1; clone_size: -; cdr3_nt: TGTGCCAGCAGCTTAGAGAGTTACACTGAAGCTTTCTTT; cdr3_aa: CASSLESYTEAFF
d_call: TRBD1; v_call: TRBV28; j_call: TRBJ1-5; clone_size: few; cdr3_nt: TGTGCCAGCAGTCCAAGACAGGGGAGGCAGCCCCAGCATTTT; cdr3_aa: CASSPRQGRQPQHF